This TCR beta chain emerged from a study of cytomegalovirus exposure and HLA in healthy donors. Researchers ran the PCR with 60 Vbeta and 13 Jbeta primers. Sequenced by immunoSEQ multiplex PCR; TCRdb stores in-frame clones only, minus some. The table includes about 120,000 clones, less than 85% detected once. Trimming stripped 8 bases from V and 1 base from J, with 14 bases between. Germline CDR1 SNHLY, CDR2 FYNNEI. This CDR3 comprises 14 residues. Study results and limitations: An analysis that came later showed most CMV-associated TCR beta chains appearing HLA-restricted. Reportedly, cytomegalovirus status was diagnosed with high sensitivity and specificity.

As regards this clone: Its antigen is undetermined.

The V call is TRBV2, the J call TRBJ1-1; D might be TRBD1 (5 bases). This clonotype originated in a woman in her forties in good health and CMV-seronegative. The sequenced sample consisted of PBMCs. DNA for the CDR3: TGTGCCAGCCGACTAGACAGAACGAACACTGAAGCTTTCTTT. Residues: CASRLDRTNTEAFF.